The TCR beta chain described here comes from a study of shared clonotypes between healthy human individuals. The wider study: A donor's plate count was three for CD4 naive and three for CD4 memory; CD8 naive had two and CD8 memory one. Study outcomes and limitations: Sorted-subset sequencing, rarefaction showed, was incomplete despite large depth. Relative to memory subsets, naive subsets generally showed larger estimated richness.

With respect to this clone: Its antigen remains unknown.

The V end lost 1 base, the J end lost 2 bases, and 10 bases lay between the germline ends. The CDR3 is 15 residues long. The germline V gene has CDR1 LNHNV and CDR2 YYDKDF (reference sequence). Using immunoSEQ multiplex PCR, the repertoire was profiled, and TCRdb retains in-frame clones only, with some absent. The sample shows approximately 530,000 clones, 90% to 96% of them seen only once. The chain uses TRBV15 and TRBJ2-3; no firm D call. The receptor was isolated from a woman in her 30s in good health. The sequencing input was naive CD4+ T cells sorted from blood. As for subset: CD45RA+ positively selected. CDR3 nucleotide sequence: TGTGCCACCAGCAGAGGGCAGTGGTACACAGATACGCAGTATTTT. It translates to CATSRGQWYTDTQYF.